This entry lists 4 T cell receptor beta chains sequenced from one sample in a study of cytomegalovirus exposure and HLA in healthy donors. Both 60 Vbeta primers and 13 Jbeta primers went into the PCR. The protocol was immunoSEQ multiplex PCR, while the TCRdb copy is restricted to in-frame clones and leaves out a portion. The sample contains 140,000 to 150,000 clones, approximately 80% of which appear only once. What was sequenced was PBMCs. The receptors here all came from a male donor in good health and CMV-seronegative.

The chain combines TRBV14 with TRBJ2-7; the D gene is possibly TRBD2 (6 bases). This CDR3 comprises 12 residues. The germline V gene has CDR1 SGHDN and CDR2 FVKESK. V gave up 3 bases and J gave up 9 bases, with 12 bases separating them. In nucleotides, the CDR3 is TGTGCCAGCAGCCAGGGTGGTAGCGGGCAGTACTTC. Encoded protein: CASSQGGSGQYF.

The chain has TRBV7-9 and TRBJ1-6, with 7 positions matching TRBD1. CDR1 and CDR2 from the germline V gene are SEHNR and FQNEAQ (reference sequence). The CDR3 spans 15 residues. J was trimmed by 6 bases and V by 7 bases; bases with no gene match: 9. Here the CDR3 DNA reads TGTGCCAGCACCCACGACAGGGCTCCTAATTCACCCCTCCACTTT. Its translation is CASTHDRAPNSPLHF.

The chain has TRBV6-1 and TRBJ2-1; TRBD1 is a possible D gene (5 bases). Germline CDR1 MNHNS, CDR2 SASEGT. The CDR3 sequence is 12 residues long. Deletions cut 1 base from V and 12 bases from J, with 10 bases between. The CDR3 sequence: CASSEGRVMQFF. The CDR3 region has the DNA TGTGCCAGCAGTGAAGGCAGGGTAATGCAGTTCTTC.

The chain employs TRBV6-1 and TRBJ1-1, with D possibly being TRBD1 (5 bases). From germline, CDR1 is MNHNS and CDR2 SASEGT. The CDR3 contains 13 residues. V lost 6 bases to trimming and J lost 10 bases, with 18 bases between them. The CDR3 reads CASSLPGGKGAFF. DNA for the CDR3: TGTGCCAGCAGCCTCCCGGGGGGAAAGGGAGCTTTCTTT.